Shown below are 18 T cell receptor beta chains from a single sample sequenced in a study of T-cell memory formation after mild COVID-19. TCRdb reanalysed the 5' RACE reads using MiXCR and keeps one entry per CDR3 protein. Of around 370,000 distinct CDR3 sequences in the sample, about 21% were seen once. The sample comprised PBMCs or a T cell subset sorted from them (not recorded which). The origin of the receptors is an adult woman who had mild COVID-19 (a few samples of this study predate the infection). Cell type and time point are not known.

This clonotype occurred a few times. V and J are TRBV6-6 and TRBJ1-3, with 7 bases that match TRBD1. Trimming removed 6 bases from V and 2 bases from J; junction bases left unmatched: 7. Germline assignment: CDR1 MNHNY and CDR2 SVGAGI (reference sequence). The CDR3 is 15 residues long. The chain's CDR3 is CASSQQGRAGNTIYF. The CDR3 DNA reads as TGTGCCAGCAGCCAACAGGGGAGAGCTGGAAACACCATATATTTT.

This clonotype was detected only a few times. The chain combines TRBV24-1 with TRBJ2-1; 7 nucleotides agree with TRBD2. Germline V gives CDR1 KGHDR, CDR2 SFDVKD. This CDR3 comprises 16 residues. With 0 bases clipped from V and 3 bases from J, the junction kept 4 bases outside the gene matches. CDR3 sequence: CATSDLAGAVYNEQFF. DNA of the CDR3: TGTGCCACCAGTGATTTGGCGGGAGCCGTCTACAATGAGCAGTTCTTC.

The chain has TRBV6-1 and TRBJ2-7; 10 bases align to TRBD2. The CDR3 is made up of 16 amino acids. Germline assignment: CDR1 MNHNS and CDR2 SASEGT. J was trimmed by 2 bases and V by 2 bases; bases with no gene match: 6. This CDR3 reads CASSERVSGGTYEQYF. The CDR3 nucleotides are TGTGCCAGCAGTGAAAGAGTTAGCGGGGGGACCTACGAGCAGTACTTC.

This chain connects TRBV28 to TRBJ2-7, with D possibly matching TRBD2 (6 bases). This CDR3 region has 14 residues. The germline gives CDR1 MDHEN, CDR2 SYDVKM. Deletions cut 6 bases from V and 2 bases from J, with 14 bases between. The CDR3 spells CASSPGGSAYEQYF. In nucleotides, the CDR3 is TGTGCCAGCAGCCCAGGAGGGTCAGCCTACGAGCAGTACTTC.

There are a few counts of this clonotype. The rearrangement uses TRBV6-1 and TRBJ1-1; possibly TRBD1 for D (5 bases). Germline CDR1 and CDR2: MNHNS and SASEGT. The CDR3 loop spans 14 amino acids. The germline V and J ends were trimmed by 4 bases and 6 bases, with 15 bases remaining between them. CDR3 DNA sequence: TGTGCCAGCAGTGTATTTCGGGACCCCTCTGAAGCTTTCTTT. Its translation is CASSVFRDPSEAFF.

In this sample, this clonotype turned up a few times. This chain connects TRBV5-1 to TRBJ2-1; 7 bases are shared with TRBD2. V shed 3 bases, J shed 9 bases, and the junction held 0 bases outside the gene matches. The CDR3 has 11 residues. Germline V gene lookup returns CDR1 SGHRS and CDR2 YFSETQ. The CDR3 spells CASSWEGEQFF. CDR3 bases: TGCGCCAGCAGCTGGGAGGGTGAGCAGTTCTTC.

The J gene is TRBJ2-2, the V gene TRBV29-1; D is uncertain. The CDR3 runs 13 residues. CDR1 is SQVTM and CDR2 is ANQGSEA in the germline V gene. Trimming removed 6 bases at V and 1 base at J, with 9 bases between. The chain's CDR3 is CSVDKQNTGELFF. In nucleotides, the CDR3 is TGCAGCGTCGATAAACAGAACACCGGGGAGCTGTTTTTT.

This clonotype has more than one count but fewer than ten. The chain is built from TRBV18 and TRBJ2-3; maybe TRBD1 (5 bases). Germline CDR1 reads KGHSH; CDR2 reads LQKENI. The CDR3 has 15 residues. Trimming cost V 3 bases and J 5 bases, with 15 bases left between them. This CDR3 is CASSPGKTDVDTQYF. The CDR3 DNA is TGTGCCAGCTCACCGGGCAAGACAGACGTAGATACGCAGTATTTT.

The genes are TRBV7-8 and TRBJ2-7; D is unclear. Trimming pared 3 bases from V and 2 bases from J, leaving 11 bases between. The germline V gene has CDR1 SGHVS and CDR2 FQNEAQ. The CDR3 length is 14 residues. CDR3 amino acids: CASSLGRPAYEQYF. The CDR3, as DNA: TGTGCCAGCAGCTTGGGCAGACCGGCCTACGAGCAGTACTTC.

This sequence joins TRBV12-3 or TRBV12-4 and TRBJ1-2, with D maybe TRBD1 (6 bases). Trimming pared 5 bases from V and 8 bases from J, leaving 21 bases between. This CDR3 region has 15 residues. As DNA, the CDR3 is TGTGCCAGCAGTGGGACACGCCAAGTCGGCCAGGGCTACACCTTC. It codes for CASSGTRQVGQGYTF.

The chain recombines TRBV5-1 with TRBJ2-5; 11 bases map to TRBD2. V lost 1 base and J lost 1; bases outside the gene matches: 3. The germline CDR1 and CDR2 sequences are SGHRS and YFSETQ. The CDR3 sequence is 16 residues long. The CDR3 region has the DNA TGCGCCAGCAGCTTGTCAACTAGCGGGGGCCAAGAGACCCAGTACTTC. This sequence encodes CASSLSTSGGQETQYF.

This chain joins TRBV9 and TRBJ2-3; 7 bases agree with TRBD1. Trimming at V came to 3 bases and at J to 2 bases, leaving 12 bases not matched to a gene. This CDR3 region has 17 residues. In germline, CDR1 is SGDLS, CDR2 YYNGEE. Here the CDR3 DNA reads TGTGCCAGCAGCGCGAGCACAGGGGCCCCCGTCACAGATACGCAGTATTTT. Its translation is CASSASTGAPVTDTQYF. Filled out from reference TRBV9 and TRBJ2-3, the complete variable domain reads DSGVTQTPKHLITATGQRVTLRCSPRSGDLSVYWYQQSLDQGLQFLIQYYNGEERAKGNILERFSAQQFPDLHSELNLSSLELGDSALYFCASSASTGAPVTDTQYFGPGTRLTVL.

The chain has TRBV20-1 and TRBJ2-2; D is ambiguous. This CDR3 has 14 amino acids. Between the trimmed V and J ends, which lost 3 bases and 1 base, there was a span of 9 bases. Germline lookup yields CDR1 DFQATT and CDR2 SNEGSKA (reference sequence). The CDR3 bases are TGCAGTGCTAGTCGTCGGCTGAACACCGGGGAGCTGTTTTTT. Its protein product is CSASRRLNTGELFF.

The V call is TRBV18, the J call TRBJ1-1, with D unclear. The CDR3 runs to 13 residues. Trimming pared 2 bases from V and 7 bases from J, leaving 11 bases between. Per germline, CDR1 KGHSH and CDR2 LQKENI. The CDR3: CASSPRITDEAFF. CDR3 in DNA: TGTGCCAGCTCACCAAGAATAACAGATGAAGCTTTCTTT.

The chain couples TRBV5-4 to TRBJ1-2; 7 bases are shared with TRBD1. V gave up 3 bases and J gave up 8 bases; unmatched junction bases: 13. Germline V gene sequence: CDR1 SGHNT, CDR2 YYREEE (reference sequence). The CDR3 is 15 amino acids. DNA of the CDR3: TGTGCCAGCAGCTGGGCCGGGACAGTCGGGGACGGCTACACCTTC. It translates to CASSWAGTVGDGYTF.

At least ten counts were recorded for this clonotype. The chain uses TRBV3-1 and TRBJ1-2; TRBD1 matches at 7 bases. Germline CDR1 is LGHDT and CDR2 is YNNKEL (reference sequence). Trimming took 4 bases from V and 3 from J; bases not matched to a gene: 2. CDR3 length equals 13 residues. The CDR3 DNA sequence: TGTGCCAGCAGCCGGGACAGTTACTATGGCTACACCTTC. This gives the protein CASSRDSYYGYTF.

This chain joins TRBV20-1 and TRBJ1-5, with TRBD1 as a possible D gene (6 bases). The CDR3 runs 13 residues. Germline V CDR1 and CDR2: DFQATT, SNEGSKA (reference sequence). The V end lost 4 bases, the J end lost 3 bases, and 10 bases lay between the germline ends. The chain's CDR3 is CSANSGVNQPQHF. CDR3 sequence (DNA): TGCAGTGCTAATTCAGGGGTCAATCAGCCCCAGCATTTT.

The V gene is TRBV4-3, the J gene TRBJ2-7; TRBD1 or TRBD2 may be the D gene (5 bases each). V was shortened by 0 bases and J by 3 bases, with 15 bases between the two germline ends. In germline, CDR1 is LGHNA, CDR2 YSLEER. The CDR3 extends over 16 amino acids. CDR3 coding DNA: TGCGCCAGCAGCCAAGATCCCGGGGCCAGTATCTACGAGCAGTACTTC. Amino acid sequence: CASSQDPGASIYEQYF.